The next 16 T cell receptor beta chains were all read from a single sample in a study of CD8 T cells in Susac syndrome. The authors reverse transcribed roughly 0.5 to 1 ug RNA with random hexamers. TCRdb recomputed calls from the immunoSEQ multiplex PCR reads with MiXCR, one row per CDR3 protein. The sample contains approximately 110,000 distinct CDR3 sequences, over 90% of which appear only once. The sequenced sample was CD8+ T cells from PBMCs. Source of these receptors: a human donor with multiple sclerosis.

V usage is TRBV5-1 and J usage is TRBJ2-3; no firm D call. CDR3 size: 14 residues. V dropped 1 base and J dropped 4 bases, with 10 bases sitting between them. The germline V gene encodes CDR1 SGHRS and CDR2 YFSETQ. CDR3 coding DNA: TGCGCCAGCAGCTTGACGGGTAACCCAGATACGCAGTATTTT. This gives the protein CASSLTGNPDTQYF.

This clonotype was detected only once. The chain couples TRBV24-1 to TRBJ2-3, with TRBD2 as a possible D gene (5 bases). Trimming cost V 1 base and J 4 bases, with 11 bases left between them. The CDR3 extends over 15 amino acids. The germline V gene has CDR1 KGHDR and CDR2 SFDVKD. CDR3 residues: CATSDFTSLADTQYF. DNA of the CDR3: TGTGCCACCAGTGATTTTACTAGTCTCGCAGATACGCAGTATTTT.

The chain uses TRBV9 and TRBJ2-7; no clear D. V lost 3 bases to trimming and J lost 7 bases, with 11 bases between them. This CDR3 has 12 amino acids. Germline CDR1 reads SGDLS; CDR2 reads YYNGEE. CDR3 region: CASSAHEGEQYF. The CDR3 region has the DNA TGTGCCAGCAGCGCACACGAAGGGGAGCAGTACTTC.

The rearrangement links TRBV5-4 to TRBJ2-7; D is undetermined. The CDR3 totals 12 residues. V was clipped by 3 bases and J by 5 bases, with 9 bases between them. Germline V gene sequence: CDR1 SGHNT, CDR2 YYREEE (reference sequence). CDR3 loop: CASSSPRDEQYF. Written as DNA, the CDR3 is TGTGCCAGCAGCTCGCCTCGGGACGAGCAGTACTTC.

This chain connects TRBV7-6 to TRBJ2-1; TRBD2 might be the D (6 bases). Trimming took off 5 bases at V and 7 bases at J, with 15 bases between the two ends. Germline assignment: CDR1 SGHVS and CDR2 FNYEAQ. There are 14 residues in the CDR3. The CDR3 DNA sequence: TGTGCCAGCAGCGGGTCCGGGACTCCAAATGAGCAGTTCTTC. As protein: CASSGSGTPNEQFF.

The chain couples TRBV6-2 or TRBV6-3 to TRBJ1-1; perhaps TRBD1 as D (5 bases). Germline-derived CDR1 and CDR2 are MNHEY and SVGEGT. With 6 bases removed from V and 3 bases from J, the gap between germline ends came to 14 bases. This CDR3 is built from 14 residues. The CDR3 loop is CASSQDPGDTEAFF. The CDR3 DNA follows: TGTGCCAGCAGCCAAGACCCGGGGGACACTGAAGCTTTCTTT.

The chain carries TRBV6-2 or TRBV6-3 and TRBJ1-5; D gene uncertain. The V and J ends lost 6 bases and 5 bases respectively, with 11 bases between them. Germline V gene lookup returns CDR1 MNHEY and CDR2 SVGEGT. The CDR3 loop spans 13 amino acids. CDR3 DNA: TGTGCCAGCAGCCACCGGCAAGATCAGCCCCAGCATTTT. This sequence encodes CASSHRQDQPQHF.

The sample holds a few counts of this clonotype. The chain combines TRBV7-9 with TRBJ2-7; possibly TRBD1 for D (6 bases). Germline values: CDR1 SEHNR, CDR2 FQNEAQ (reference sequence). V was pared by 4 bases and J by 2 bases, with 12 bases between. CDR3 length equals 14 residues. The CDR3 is CASSSRGLPYEQYV. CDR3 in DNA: TGTGCCAGCAGCTCCAGGGGCCTTCCCTACGAGCAGTACGTC.

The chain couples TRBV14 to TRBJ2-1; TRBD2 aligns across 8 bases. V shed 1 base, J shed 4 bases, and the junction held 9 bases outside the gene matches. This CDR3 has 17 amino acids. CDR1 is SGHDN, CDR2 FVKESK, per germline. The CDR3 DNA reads TGTGCCAGCAGCCAAGCTCTCCAGCGGGAGTTTTACAATGAGCAGTTCTTC. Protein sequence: CASSQALQREFYNEQFF.

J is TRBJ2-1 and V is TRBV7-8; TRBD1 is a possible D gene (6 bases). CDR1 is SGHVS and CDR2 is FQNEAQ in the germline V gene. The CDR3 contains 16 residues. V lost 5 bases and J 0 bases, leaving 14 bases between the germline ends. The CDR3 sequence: CASSEYRASSYNEQFF. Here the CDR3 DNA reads TGTGCCAGCAGCGAATACAGGGCCAGCTCCTACAATGAGCAGTTCTTC.

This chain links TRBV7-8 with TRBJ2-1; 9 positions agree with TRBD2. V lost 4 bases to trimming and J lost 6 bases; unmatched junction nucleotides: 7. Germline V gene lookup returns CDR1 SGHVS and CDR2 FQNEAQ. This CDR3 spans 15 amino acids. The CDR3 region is CASSSLAGNLNEQFF. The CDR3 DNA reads TGTGCCAGCAGCTCGCTAGCGGGAAACCTCAATGAGCAGTTCTTC. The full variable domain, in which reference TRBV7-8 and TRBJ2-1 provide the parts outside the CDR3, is GAGVSQSPRYKVAKRGQDVALRCDPISGHVSLFWYQQALGQGPEFLTYFQNEAQLDKSGLPSDRFFAERPEGSVSTLKIQRTQQEDSAVYLCASSSLAGNLNEQFFGPGTRLTVL.

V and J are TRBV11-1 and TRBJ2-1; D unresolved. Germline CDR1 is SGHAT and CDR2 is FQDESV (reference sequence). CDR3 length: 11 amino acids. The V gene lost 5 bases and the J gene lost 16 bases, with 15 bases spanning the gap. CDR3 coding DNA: TGTGCCAGCAGCACTTACTGGGCGCGATTCTTC. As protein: CASSTYWARFF.

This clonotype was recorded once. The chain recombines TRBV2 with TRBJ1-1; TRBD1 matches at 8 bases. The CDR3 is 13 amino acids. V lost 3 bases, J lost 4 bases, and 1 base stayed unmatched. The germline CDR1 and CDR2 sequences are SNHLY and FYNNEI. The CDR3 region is CASSDGQGTEAFF. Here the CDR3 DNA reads TGTGCCAGCAGTGATGGACAGGGCACTGAAGCTTTCTTT.

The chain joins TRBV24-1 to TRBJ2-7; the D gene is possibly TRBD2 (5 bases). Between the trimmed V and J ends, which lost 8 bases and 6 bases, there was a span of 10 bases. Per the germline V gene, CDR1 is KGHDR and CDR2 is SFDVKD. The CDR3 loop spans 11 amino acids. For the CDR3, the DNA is TGTGCCACCAACGGGGTTTCCGAGCAGTACTTC. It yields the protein CATNGVSEQYF.

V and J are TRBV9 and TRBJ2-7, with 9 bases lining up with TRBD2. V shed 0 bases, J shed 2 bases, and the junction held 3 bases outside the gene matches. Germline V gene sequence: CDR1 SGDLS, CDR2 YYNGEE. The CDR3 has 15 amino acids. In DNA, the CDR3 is TGTGCCAGCAGCGTAGAGGGCGGGGGGGCCTACGAGCAGTACTTC. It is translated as CASSVEGGGAYEQYF.

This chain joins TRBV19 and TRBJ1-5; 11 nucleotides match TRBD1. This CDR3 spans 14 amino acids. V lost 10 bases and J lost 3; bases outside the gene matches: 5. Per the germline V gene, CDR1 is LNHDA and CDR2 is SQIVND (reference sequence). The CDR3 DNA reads TGTGCCACCAAGGACAGGGGGCTCAATCAGCCCCAGCATTTT. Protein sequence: CATKDRGLNQPQHF. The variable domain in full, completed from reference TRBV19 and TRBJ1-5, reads DGGITQSPKYLFRKEGQNVTLSCEQNLNHDAMYWYRQDPGQGLRLIYYSQIVNDFQKGDIAEGYSVSREKKESFPLTVTSAQKNPTAFYLCATKDRGLNQPQHFGDGTRLSIL.